Each of the 29 T cell receptor beta chains below was sequenced from the same sample in a study of T-cell memory formation after mild COVID-19. TCRdb re-called the 5' RACE reads with MiXCR, one entry per CDR3 protein. The table shows 350,000 to 450,000 distinct CDR3 sequences, with over 15% occurring only once. Material: PBMCs or a T cell subset sorted from them (not recorded which). The source is an adult woman who had mild COVID-19 (a few samples of this study predate the infection). Cell type and time point are not known.

This clonotype was seen once. The chain joins TRBV24-1 to TRBJ2-2; TRBD1 matches 7 bases. The CDR3 sequence is 14 residues long. Per the germline V gene, CDR1 is KGHDR and CDR2 is SFDVKD. The ends lost 5 bases at V and 8 bases at J; junction bases unmatched: 7. The CDR3 region is CATSVQGGVGELFF. The DNA of the CDR3 is TGTGCCACCAGTGTTCAAGGGGGCGTTGGGGAGCTGTTTTTT.

A few counts support this clonotype. This CDR3 reads CASSHRFIQYF. CDR3 bases: TGTGCCAGCAGCCACCGGTTCATTCAGTACTTC. The chain is built from TRBV6-2 or TRBV6-3 and TRBJ2-4; D is unresolved. The V end was cut by 6 bases, the J end by 9 bases, with 9 bases between. Germline V gene lookup returns CDR1 MNHEY and CDR2 SVGEGT. The CDR3 has 11 amino acids.

As DNA, the CDR3 is TGTGCCAGCAGTCGCAAAATGGGACTAGCGGGTGGCACAGATACGCAGTATTTT. Protein: CASSRKMGLAGGTDTQYF. This chain uses TRBV12-3 or TRBV12-4 with TRBJ2-3, with 12 bases aligning to TRBD2. V lost 5 bases to trimming and J lost 1 base; unmatched junction nucleotides: 10. The CDR3 is 18 amino acids.

Only a few counts were recorded for this clonotype. The genes are TRBV7-2 and TRBJ1-1; D not resolved. Deletions cut 4 bases from V and 9 bases from J, with 12 bases between. CDR1 is SGHTA, CDR2 FQGNSA, per germline. The length of the CDR3 is 12 residues. Written as DNA, the CDR3 is TGTGCCAGCAGCTCGGCCTCACTTCAAGCTTTCTTT. This translates into CASSSASLQAFF.

This clonotype has at least ten counts. CDR3: CASSFLAAGANVLTF. DNA for the CDR3: TGTGCCAGCAGTTTCCTAGCGGCTGGGGCCAACGTCCTGACTTTC. J is TRBJ2-6 and V is TRBV27; 7 nucleotides line up with TRBD2. CDR1 and CDR2 from the germline V gene are MNHEY and SMNVEV (reference sequence). Germline trimming cut 3 bases from V and 2 bases from J; bases unmatched to any gene: 1. This CDR3 is 15 amino acids long.

This clonotype was detected a few times. This chain links TRBV27 with TRBJ2-6; D call uncertain. V was clipped by 6 bases and J by 3 bases, with 6 bases between them. Germline loops: CDR1 MNHEY, CDR2 SMNVEV (reference sequence). This CDR3 contains 13 residues. The CDR3 protein is CASRPGGANVLTF. Written as DNA, the CDR3 is TGTGCCAGCAGACCAGGTGGGGCCAACGTCCTGACTTTC.

This clonotype has a handful of counts. The CDR3 DNA reads TGTGCCAGCTCCTCGGACAGCGGGAACACTGAAGCTTTCTTT. It specifies CASSSDSGNTEAFF. The rearrangement links TRBV18 to TRBJ1-1, with D tentatively TRBD1 (6 bases). This CDR3 has 14 residues. Trimming left V 6 bases short and J 1 base short, with 12 bases between. In germline, CDR1 is KGHSH, CDR2 LQKENI.

The J gene is TRBJ2-1, the V gene TRBV29-1; 8 bases are a match to TRBD2. CDR1 and CDR2 from the germline V gene are SQVTM and ANQGSEA. This CDR3 has 12 residues. J gave up 9 bases and V 6 bases, and 7 bases lay outside the gene matches. The CDR3 protein is CSVQAGVREQFF. The CDR3 DNA reads as TGCAGCGTCCAAGCGGGAGTCCGTGAGCAGTTCTTC.

This clonotype has only a few counts. The chain combines TRBV9 with TRBJ2-1; TRBD1 matches 8 bases. With V trimmed by 3 bases and J by 3 bases, 5 bases remained unmatched. The CDR3 has 15 residues. Germline loops: CDR1 SGDLS, CDR2 YYNGEE. For the CDR3, the DNA is TGTGCCAGCAGCGCAGGAGGACAGGGCTACAATGAGCAGTTCTTC. Translating it yields CASSAGGQGYNEQFF.

The chain recombines TRBV20-1 with TRBJ2-7; a possible D gene is TRBD1 (5 bases). CDR1 DFQATT and CDR2 SNEGSKA come from the germline V gene (reference sequence). V dropped 1 base and J dropped 0 bases, with 7 bases sitting between them. This CDR3 has 13 residues. CDR3 bases: TGCAGTGCTAGAGCGACAGTCTCCTACGAGCAGTACTTC. It yields the protein CSARATVSYEQYF.

CDR3 region: CASSVAGISSYEQYF. The CDR3 nucleotides read TGTGCCAGCAGCGTAGCAGGGATATCATCCTACGAGCAGTACTTC. V is TRBV9 and J is TRBJ2-7, with D maybe TRBD1 (5 bases). Germline CDR1 and CDR2: SGDLS and YYNGEE. The CDR3 consists of 15 residues. The ends were cut back, 0 bases at V and 1 base at J, with 11 bases in the middle. Full variable domain (rest looked up from reference TRBV9 and TRBJ2-7): DSGVTQTPKHLITATGQRVTLRCSPRSGDLSVYWYQQSLDQGLQFLIQYYNGEERAKGNILERFSAQQFPDLHSELNLSSLELGDSALYFCASSVAGISSYEQYFGPGTRLTVT.

This clonotype was recorded a few times. The chain recombines TRBV6-6 with TRBJ1-6, with 7 bases aligning to TRBD1. V lost 6 bases, J lost 3 bases, and 11 bases stayed unmatched. Germline V gives CDR1 MNHNY, CDR2 SVGAGI (reference sequence). The CDR3 covers 17 residues. The CDR3 sequence: CASSSRDSFNYNSPLHF. The CDR3 nucleotides are TGTGCCAGCAGCTCCCGGGACAGCTTCAACTATAATTCACCCCTCCACTTT.

This chain joins TRBV5-1 and TRBJ2-1; TRBD2 is a possible D gene (6 bases). The V gene lost 9 bases and the J gene lost 2 bases, with 15 bases spanning the gap. The CDR3 length is 14 residues. Looked up from germline, CDR1 is SGHRS and CDR2 is YFSETQ. The CDR3 bases are TGCGCCACCTCCTGGGGGGAAACCTACAATGAGCAGTTCTTC. Translated, it gives CATSWGETYNEQFF.

The sample holds a few counts of this clonotype. V and J are TRBV18 and TRBJ2-5; a possible D gene is TRBD1 (7 bases). The V gene's germline CDR1 is KGHSH and CDR2 LQKENI. The CDR3 sequence is 15 residues long. With 1 base removed from V and 1 base from J, the gap between germline ends came to 10 bases. CDR3 sequence: CASSPQEGAQETQYF. The CDR3 bases are TGTGCCAGCTCACCACAGGAGGGGGCCCAAGAGACCCAGTACTTC.

Ten or more counts support this clonotype. The V call is TRBV7-3, the J call TRBJ1-1; 7 nucleotides match TRBD1. The CDR3 length is 15 residues. The germline V gene encodes CDR1 SGHTA and CDR2 FQGTGA. The ends lost 4 bases at V and 1 base at J; junction bases unmatched: 6. The CDR3 DNA follows: TGTGCCAGCAGCTACTCCGGGACAGAGAACACTGAAGCTTTCTTT. Its translation is CASSYSGTENTEAFF. The whole variable domain, remainder taken from reference TRBV7-3 and TRBJ1-1, is GAGVSQTPSNKVTEKGKYVELRCDPISGHTALYWYRQSLGQGPEFLIYFQGTGAADDSGLPNDRFFAVRPEGSVSTLKIQRTERGDSAVYLCASSYSGTENTEAFFGQGTRLTVV.

This clonotype came up a few times. The chain's CDR3 is CASSRSGVGTGSHKLFF. In DNA form, the CDR3 reads TGTGCCAGCAGCCGAAGCGGAGTCGGGACAGGGAGCCATAAACTGTTTTTT. V is TRBV7-2 and J is TRBJ1-4; 9 bases are a match to TRBD1. Germline V CDR1 and CDR2: SGHTA, FQGNSA. V lost 5 bases, J lost 11 bases, and 18 bases stayed unmatched. This CDR3 is built from 17 residues.

The V call is TRBV12-3 or TRBV12-4, the J call TRBJ1-1; the D is unclear. CDR3 length: 14 amino acids. Trimming left V 6 bases short and J 8 bases short, with 19 bases between. CDR3 DNA sequence: TGTGCCAGCAGGCATATGACTCTTGGAGCCGAAGCTTTCTTT. This sequence encodes CASRHMTLGAEAFF.

This clonotype was recorded a few times. This rearrangement joins TRBV18 to TRBJ2-1; D remains ambiguous. Trimming left V 6 bases short and J 1 base short, with 4 bases between. The CDR3 spans 12 residues. Germline lookup yields CDR1 KGHSH and CDR2 LQKENI. DNA of the CDR3: TGTGCCAGCTCGACTTCCTACAATGAGCAGTTCTTC. This codes for CASSTSYNEQFF.

This clonotype was recorded a few times. The V gene is TRBV20-1, the J gene TRBJ1-3; 7 positions match TRBD1. The CDR3 covers 17 residues. Germline CDR1 is DFQATT and CDR2 is SNEGSKA (reference sequence). J lost 0 bases, V lost 1 base, and 9 bases had no gene match. CDR3 coding DNA: TGCAGTGCTAGAGCCCATACAGGGGTTATCTCTGGAAACACCATATATTTT. Its translation: CSARAHTGVISGNTIYF.

This chain links TRBV11-3 with TRBJ2-1; D gene unclear. Germline V gene data show CDR1 as SGHNT and CDR2 as YENEEA. Trimming shortened V by 5 bases and J by 12 bases, and 8 bases separated the two germline ends. CDR3 size: 10 residues. CDR3 coding DNA: TGTGCCAGCAGCCTTGGGCGGCAGTTCTTC. It translates to CASSLGRQFF.

Regarding this clonotype: The germline gene is not matched at one end of the junction; a read error may be the cause. V is TRBV24-1 and J is TRBJ2-1, with D uncertain. The CDR3 has 14 amino acids. Germline lookup yields CDR1 KGHDR and CDR2 SFDVKD. The CDR3 DNA follows: TGTGTCACCAGTGATTCGACCGCTTACAATGAGCAGTTCTTC. It encodes CVTSDSTAYNEQFF.

This clonotype was recorded at least ten times. This chain joins TRBV7-2 and TRBJ2-5, with D unclear. Germline assignment: CDR1 SGHTA and CDR2 FQGNSA. Deletions cut 5 bases from V and 2 bases from J, with 15 bases between. The CDR3 extends over 15 amino acids. Here the CDR3 DNA reads TGTGCCAGCAGCCGCGGATCTGGCAGACAAGAGACCCAGTACTTC. Its protein is CASSRGSGRQETQYF. The full variable domain, in which reference TRBV7-2 and TRBJ2-5 provide the parts outside the CDR3, is GAGVSQSPSNKVTEKGKDVELRCDPISGHTALYWYRQSLGQGLEFLIYFQGNSAPDKSGLPSDRFSAERTGGSVSTLTIQRTQQEDSAVYLCASSRGSGRQETQYFGPGTRLLVL.

The chain combines TRBV20-1 with TRBJ2-1, with 8 bases lining up with TRBD2. Germline CDR1 and CDR2: DFQATT and SNEGSKA (reference sequence). The CDR3 totals 15 residues. V lost 0 bases and J lost 4; bases outside the gene matches: 5. For the CDR3, the DNA is TGCAGTGCTAGAGATATGGCTAGCGGGTACAATGAGCAGTTCTTC. The encoded protein is CSARDMASGYNEQFF.

In its sample, this clonotype was seen many times. V is TRBV7-2 and J is TRBJ2-3; TRBD2 aligns across 13 bases. Trimming took 4 bases from V and 5 from J; bases not matched to a gene: 6. CDR1 SGHTA and CDR2 FQGNSA come from the germline V gene. The CDR3 length is 16 residues. The CDR3 is CASSSRTSGSVDTQYF. The CDR3, as DNA: TGTGCCAGCAGCTCCCGGACTAGCGGGAGTGTAGATACGCAGTATTTT.

The CDR3 DNA follows: TGTGCCAGTAGTATCCTCCAGGGGGACTATGGCTACACCTTC. Its translation is CASSILQGDYGYTF. The chain joins TRBV19 to TRBJ1-2; 7 nucleotides agree with TRBD1. Germline V gene lookup returns CDR1 LNHDA and CDR2 SQIVND (reference sequence). Unmatched junction bases numbered 4, after V lost 3 bases and J lost 3 bases. The CDR3 runs 14 residues.

The chain uses TRBV12-3 or TRBV12-4 and TRBJ1-4; 11 bases fit TRBD1. The J segment lost 2 bases and the V segment lost 5 bases, leaving 1 base of the junction unmatched. CDR3 length equals 15 residues. The CDR3 region has the DNA TGTGCCAGCAGTCGGGACAGGGGGACTAATGAAAAACTGTTTTTT. It yields the protein CASSRDRGTNEKLFF.

This clonotype appeared a few times. This sequence joins TRBV20-1 and TRBJ1-2; 10 bases agree with TRBD1. Losses at the gene ends were 5 bases for V and 4 bases for J; bases not matched to a gene: 7. In germline, CDR1 is DFQATT, CDR2 SNEGSKA (reference sequence). CDR3 size: 14 residues. The chain's CDR3 is CSAGQGGISYGYTF. The DNA of the CDR3 is TGCAGTGCTGGACAGGGGGGCATTAGCTATGGCTACACCTTC.

This clonotype has only a few counts. This chain uses TRBV6-2 or TRBV6-3 with TRBJ2-2; no reliable D call. Germline CDR1 and CDR2: MNHEY and SVGEGT. This CDR3 has 15 amino acids. Trimming left V 4 bases short and J 1 base short, with 10 bases between. CDR3 bases: TGTGCCAGCAGTTCTCAGCTTAAGAACACCGGGGAGCTGTTTTTT. Translating gives CASSSQLKNTGELFF.

The sample holds a few counts of this clonotype. The rearrangement joins TRBV7-8 to TRBJ1-2; no clear D. Germline V gene sequence: CDR1 SGHVS, CDR2 FQNEAQ. V shed 2 bases and J shed 4 bases, with 8 bases lying between them. The CDR3 loop spans 13 amino acids. The CDR3 reads CASSLSSVYGYTF. For the CDR3, the DNA is TGTGCCAGCAGCTTATCCTCCGTCTATGGCTACACCTTC.